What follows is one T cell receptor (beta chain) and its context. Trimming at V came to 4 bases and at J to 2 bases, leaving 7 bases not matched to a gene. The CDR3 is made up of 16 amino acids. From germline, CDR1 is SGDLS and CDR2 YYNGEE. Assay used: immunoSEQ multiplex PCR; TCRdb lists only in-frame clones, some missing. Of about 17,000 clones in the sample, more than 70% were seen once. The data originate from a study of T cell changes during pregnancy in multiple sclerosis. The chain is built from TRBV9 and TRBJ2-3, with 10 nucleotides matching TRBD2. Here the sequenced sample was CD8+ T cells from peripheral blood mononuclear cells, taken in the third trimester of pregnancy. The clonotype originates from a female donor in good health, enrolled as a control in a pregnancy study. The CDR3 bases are TGTGCCAGCAGCCTCGGACTAGCGGAACCCACAGATACGCAGTATTTT. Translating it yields CASSLGLAEPTDTQYF.